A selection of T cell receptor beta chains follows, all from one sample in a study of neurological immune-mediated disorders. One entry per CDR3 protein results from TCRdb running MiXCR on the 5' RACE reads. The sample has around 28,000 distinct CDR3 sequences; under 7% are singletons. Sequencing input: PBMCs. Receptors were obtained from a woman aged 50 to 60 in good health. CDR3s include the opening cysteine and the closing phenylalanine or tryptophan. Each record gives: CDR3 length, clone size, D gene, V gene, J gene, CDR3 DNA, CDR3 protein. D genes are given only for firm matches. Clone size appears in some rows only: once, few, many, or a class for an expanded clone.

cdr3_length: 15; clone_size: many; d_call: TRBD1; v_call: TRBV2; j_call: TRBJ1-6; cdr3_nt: TGTGCCAGCAGTGGTGAGGGACAGAATAATTCACCCCTCCACTTT; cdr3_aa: CASSGEGQNNSPLHF
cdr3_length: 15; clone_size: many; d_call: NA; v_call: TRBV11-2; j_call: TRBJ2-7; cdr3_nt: TGTGCCAGCAGCTTAGATTCCAGCAATATAGGCGAGCAGTACTTC; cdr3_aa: CASSLDSSNIGEQYF
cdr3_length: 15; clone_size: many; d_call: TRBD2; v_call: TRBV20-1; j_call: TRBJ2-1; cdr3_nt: TGCAGTGCCCCCCGGCTAGCGGCCTCCTACAATGAGCAGTTCTTC; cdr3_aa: CSAPRLAASYNEQFF
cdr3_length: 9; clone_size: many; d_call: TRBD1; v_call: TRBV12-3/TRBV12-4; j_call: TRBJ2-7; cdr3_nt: TGTGCCAGCAGTCCGGGACAGACATTC; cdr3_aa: CASSPGQTF
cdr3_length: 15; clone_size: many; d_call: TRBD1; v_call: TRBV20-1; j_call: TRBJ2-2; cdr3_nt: TGCAGTGCGGGAGTGACAGGGGGAGGGACCGGGGAGCTGTTTTTT; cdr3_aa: CSAGVTGGGTGELFF
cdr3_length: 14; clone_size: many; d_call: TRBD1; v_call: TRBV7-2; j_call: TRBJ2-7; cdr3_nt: TGTGCCAGCAGCTTTGGCGACAGGGGGGCCAGGCAGTACTTC; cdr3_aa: CASSFGDRGARQYF
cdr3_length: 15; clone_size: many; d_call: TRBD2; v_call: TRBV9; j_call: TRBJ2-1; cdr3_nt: TGTGCCAGCAGCGCCATAGCGGGGCCCGACAATGAGCAGTTCTTC; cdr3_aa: CASSAIAGPDNEQFF
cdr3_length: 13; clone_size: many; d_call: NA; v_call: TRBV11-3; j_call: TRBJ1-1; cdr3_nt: TGTGCCAGCAGCTTAGTCTGGGACACTGAAGCTTTCTTT; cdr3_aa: CASSLVWDTEAFF
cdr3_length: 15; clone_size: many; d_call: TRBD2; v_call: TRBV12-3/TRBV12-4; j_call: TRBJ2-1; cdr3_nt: TGTGCCAGCAGTCCCTGGGGTAGCGGGGACAATGAGCAGTTCTTC; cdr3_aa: CASSPWGSGDNEQFF
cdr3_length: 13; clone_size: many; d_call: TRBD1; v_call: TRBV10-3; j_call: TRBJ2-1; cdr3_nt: TGTGCCATCAGAAACGGGCAGGGGGATGAGCAGTTCTTC; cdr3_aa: CAIRNGQGDEQFF
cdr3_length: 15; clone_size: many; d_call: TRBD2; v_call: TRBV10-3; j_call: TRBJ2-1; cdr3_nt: TGTGCCAGCGGTCCGGGACTAGCGGTCTTAAATGAGCAGTTCTTC; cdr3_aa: CASGPGLAVLNEQFF
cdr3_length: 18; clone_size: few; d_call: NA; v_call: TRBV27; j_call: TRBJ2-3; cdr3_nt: TGTGCCAGCAGCCCAACGGGCGGACCGGGACGCCGCACAGATACGCAGTATTTT; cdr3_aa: CASSPTGGPGRRTDTQYF
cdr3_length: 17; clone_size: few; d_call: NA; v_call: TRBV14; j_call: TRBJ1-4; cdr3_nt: TGTGCCAGCAGCCAAACGCCGGACGAGGCAACTAATGAAAAACTGTTTTTT; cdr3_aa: CASSQTPDEATNEKLFF
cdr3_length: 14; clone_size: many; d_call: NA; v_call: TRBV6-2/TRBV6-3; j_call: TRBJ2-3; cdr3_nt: TGTGCCAGCATGTATGGGGCTAGCACAGATACGCAGTATTTT; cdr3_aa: CASMYGASTDTQYF
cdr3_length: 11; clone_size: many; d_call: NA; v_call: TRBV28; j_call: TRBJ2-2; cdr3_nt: TGTGCCAGCCAGAACACCGGGGAGCTGTTTTTT; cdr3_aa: CASQNTGELFF
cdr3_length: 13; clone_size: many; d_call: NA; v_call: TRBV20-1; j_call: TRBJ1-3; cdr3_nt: TGCAGTGCTAGGGGCAACTCTGGAAACACCATATATTTT; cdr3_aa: CSARGNSGNTIYF
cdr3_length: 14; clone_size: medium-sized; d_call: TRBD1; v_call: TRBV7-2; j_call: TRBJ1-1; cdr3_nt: TGTGCCAGCAGCCCGGGACAGGGGATGGGTGAAGCTTTCTTT; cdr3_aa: CASSPGQGMGEAFF
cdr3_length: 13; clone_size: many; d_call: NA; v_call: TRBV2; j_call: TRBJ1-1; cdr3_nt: TGTGCCAGCATGGGGGAACGGAACACTGAAGCTTTCTTT; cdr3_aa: CASMGERNTEAFF
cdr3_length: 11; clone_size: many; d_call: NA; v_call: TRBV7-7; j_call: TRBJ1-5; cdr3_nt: TGTGCCAGCAGCTCTCTGAGGCCCCAGCATTTT; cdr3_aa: CASSSLRPQHF
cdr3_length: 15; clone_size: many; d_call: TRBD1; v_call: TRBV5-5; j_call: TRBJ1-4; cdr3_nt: TGTGCCAGCAGCTTCTCGGGACAGTCGAATGAAAAACTGTTTTTT; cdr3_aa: CASSFSGQSNEKLFF
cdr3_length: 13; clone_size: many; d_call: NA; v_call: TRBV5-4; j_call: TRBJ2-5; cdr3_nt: TGTGCCAGCAGCTTGGATCTCCAAGAGACCCAGTACTTC; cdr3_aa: CASSLDLQETQYF
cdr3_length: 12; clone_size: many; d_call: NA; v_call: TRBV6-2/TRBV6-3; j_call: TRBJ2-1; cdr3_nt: TGTGCCAGCAGCCCATTCAGAAATGAGCAGTTCTTC; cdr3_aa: CASSPFRNEQFF
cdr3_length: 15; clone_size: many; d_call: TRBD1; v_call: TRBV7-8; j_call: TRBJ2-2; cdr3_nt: TGTGCCAGCAGCTTCCGAGACAGGGTGACCGGGGAGCTGTTTTTT; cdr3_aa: CASSFRDRVTGELFF
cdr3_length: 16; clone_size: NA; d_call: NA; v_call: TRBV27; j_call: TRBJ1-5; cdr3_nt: TGTGCCATCCCGGGGGGATCTCCTTACGGCAATCAGCCCCAGCATTTT; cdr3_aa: CAIPGGSPYGNQPQHF
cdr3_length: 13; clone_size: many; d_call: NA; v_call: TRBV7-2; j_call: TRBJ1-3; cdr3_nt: TGTGCCAGCAGCCGGACCTCTGGAAACACCATATATTTT; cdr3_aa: CASSRTSGNTIYF
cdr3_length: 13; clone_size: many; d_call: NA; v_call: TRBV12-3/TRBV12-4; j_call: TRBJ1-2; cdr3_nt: TGTGCCAGCAGCCCCGACCAAAACTATGGCTACACCTTC; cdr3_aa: CASSPDQNYGYTF
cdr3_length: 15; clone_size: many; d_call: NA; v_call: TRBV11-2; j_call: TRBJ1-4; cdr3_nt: TGTGCCAGCAGCTTTAGCGGACGGACTAATGAAAAACTGTTTTTT; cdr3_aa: CASSFSGRTNEKLFF
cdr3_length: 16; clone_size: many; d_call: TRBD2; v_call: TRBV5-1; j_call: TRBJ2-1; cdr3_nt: TGCGCCAGCAGCTTGGCCCCTGATGGCGGGGGGCCCGGGAAGTTCTTC; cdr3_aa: CASSLAPDGGGPGKFF
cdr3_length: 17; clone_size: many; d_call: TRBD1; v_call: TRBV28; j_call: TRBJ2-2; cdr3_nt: TGTGCCAGCAGTTCATCTCCGGGACAGGGGAGCACCGGGGAGCTGTTTTTT; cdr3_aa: CASSSSPGQGSTGELFF
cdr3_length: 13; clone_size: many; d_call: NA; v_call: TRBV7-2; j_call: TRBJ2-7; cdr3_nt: TGTGCCAGCAGCTTGACTAGGAGCTACGAGCAGTACTTC; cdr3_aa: CASSLTRSYEQYF
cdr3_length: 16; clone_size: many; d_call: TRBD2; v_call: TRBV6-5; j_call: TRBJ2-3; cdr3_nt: TGTGCCAGCAGTTACTCTCGGGGGGTCGGCACAGATACGCAGTATTTT; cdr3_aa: CASSYSRGVGTDTQYF
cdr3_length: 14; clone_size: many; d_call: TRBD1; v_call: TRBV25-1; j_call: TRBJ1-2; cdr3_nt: TGTGCCAGCAGTGACTCGACAGGGCCAGGGGGCTACACCTTC; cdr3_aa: CASSDSTGPGGYTF
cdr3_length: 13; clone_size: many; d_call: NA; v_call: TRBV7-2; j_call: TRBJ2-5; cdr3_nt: TGTGCCAGCAGCTTAGCTAGGCAAGAGACCCAGTACTTC; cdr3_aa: CASSLARQETQYF
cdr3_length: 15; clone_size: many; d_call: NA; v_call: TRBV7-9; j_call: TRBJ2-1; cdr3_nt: TGTGCCAGCAGTTCACTAGTCCCATCCTACAATGAGCAGTTCTTC; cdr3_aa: CASSSLVPSYNEQFF
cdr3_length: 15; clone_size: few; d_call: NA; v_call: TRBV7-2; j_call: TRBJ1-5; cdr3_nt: TGTGCCAGCAGCTTACTTGGCAGGGGCGAACAGCCCCAGCATTTT; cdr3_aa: CASSLLGRGEQPQHF